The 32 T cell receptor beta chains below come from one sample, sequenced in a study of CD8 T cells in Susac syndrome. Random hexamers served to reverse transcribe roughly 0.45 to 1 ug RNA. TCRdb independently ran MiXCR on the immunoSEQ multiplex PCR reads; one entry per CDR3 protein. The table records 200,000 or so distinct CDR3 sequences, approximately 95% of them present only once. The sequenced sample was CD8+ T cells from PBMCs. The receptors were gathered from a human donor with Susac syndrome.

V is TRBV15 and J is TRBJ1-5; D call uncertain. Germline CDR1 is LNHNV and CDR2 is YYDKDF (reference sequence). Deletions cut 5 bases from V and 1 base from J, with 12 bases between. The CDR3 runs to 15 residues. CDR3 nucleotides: TGTGCCACCAGCGGCTTAGCGGGAAGCAATCAGCCCCAGCATTTT. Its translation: CATSGLAGSNQPQHF.

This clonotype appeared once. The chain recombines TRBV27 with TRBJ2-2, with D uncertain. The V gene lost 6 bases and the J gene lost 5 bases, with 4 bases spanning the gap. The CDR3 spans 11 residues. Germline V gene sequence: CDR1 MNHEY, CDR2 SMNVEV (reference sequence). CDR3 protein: CASRTTGELFF. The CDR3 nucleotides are TGTGCCAGCAGGACTACCGGGGAGCTGTTTTTT.

CDR3 bases: TGTGCCAGCAGTTTACCTAGCGGGAGTTTCGGTGGAAACATTCAGTACTTC. Encoded protein: CASSLPSGSFGGNIQYF. The rearrangement links TRBV12-3 or TRBV12-4 to TRBJ2-4; 10 bases agree with TRBD2. The CDR3 loop spans 17 amino acids. Trimming took 2 bases from V and 6 from J; bases not matched to a gene: 10.

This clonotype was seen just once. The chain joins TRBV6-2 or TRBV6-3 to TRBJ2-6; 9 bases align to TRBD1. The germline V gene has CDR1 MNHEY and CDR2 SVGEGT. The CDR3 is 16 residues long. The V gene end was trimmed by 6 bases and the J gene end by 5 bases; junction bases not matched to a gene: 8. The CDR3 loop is CASRSDRGLWANVLTF. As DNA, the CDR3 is TGTGCCAGCAGATCGGACAGGGGTCTTTGGGCCAACGTCCTGACTTTC.

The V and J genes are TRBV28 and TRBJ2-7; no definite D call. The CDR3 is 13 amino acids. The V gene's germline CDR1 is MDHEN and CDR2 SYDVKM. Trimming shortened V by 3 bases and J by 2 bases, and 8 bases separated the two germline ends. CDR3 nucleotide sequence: TGTGCCAGCAGTTTCGGCGTACCCTACGAGCAGTACTTC. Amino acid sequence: CASSFGVPYEQYF.

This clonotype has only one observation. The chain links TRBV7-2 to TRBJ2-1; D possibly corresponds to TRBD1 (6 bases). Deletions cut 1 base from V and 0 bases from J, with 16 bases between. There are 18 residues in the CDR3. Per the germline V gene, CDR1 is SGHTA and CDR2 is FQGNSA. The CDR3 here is CASSLVRGTASSYNEQFF. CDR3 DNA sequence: TGTGCCAGCAGCTTAGTCAGGGGAACGGCTAGCTCCTACAATGAGCAGTTCTTC.

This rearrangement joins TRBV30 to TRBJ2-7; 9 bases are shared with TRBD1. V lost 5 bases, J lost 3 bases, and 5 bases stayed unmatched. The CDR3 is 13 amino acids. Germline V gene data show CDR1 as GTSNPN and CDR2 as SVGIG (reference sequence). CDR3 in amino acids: CAWEQGAVYEQYF. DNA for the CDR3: TGTGCCTGGGAACAGGGGGCGGTCTACGAGCAGTACTTC.

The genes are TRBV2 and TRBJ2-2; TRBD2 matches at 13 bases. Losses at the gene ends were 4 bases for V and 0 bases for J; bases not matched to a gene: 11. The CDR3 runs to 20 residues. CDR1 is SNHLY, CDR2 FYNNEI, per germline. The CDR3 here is CASSVSEPGLAGSNTGELFF. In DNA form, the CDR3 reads TGTGCCAGCAGTGTATCCGAACCGGGACTAGCGGGGTCGAACACCGGGGAGCTGTTTTTT.

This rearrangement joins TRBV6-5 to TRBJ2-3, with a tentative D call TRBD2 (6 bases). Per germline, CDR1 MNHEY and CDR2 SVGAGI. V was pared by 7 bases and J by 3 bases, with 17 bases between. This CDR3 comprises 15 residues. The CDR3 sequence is CASTPSGSQTDTQYF. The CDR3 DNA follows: TGTGCCAGCACCCCCTCCGGGAGTCAAACAGATACGCAGTATTTT.

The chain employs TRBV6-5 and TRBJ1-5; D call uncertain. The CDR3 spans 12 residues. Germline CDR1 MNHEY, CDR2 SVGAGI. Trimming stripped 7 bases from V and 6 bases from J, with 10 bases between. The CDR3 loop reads CASKLTAQPQHF. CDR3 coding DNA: TGTGCCAGCAAACTGACGGCTCAGCCCCAGCATTTT.

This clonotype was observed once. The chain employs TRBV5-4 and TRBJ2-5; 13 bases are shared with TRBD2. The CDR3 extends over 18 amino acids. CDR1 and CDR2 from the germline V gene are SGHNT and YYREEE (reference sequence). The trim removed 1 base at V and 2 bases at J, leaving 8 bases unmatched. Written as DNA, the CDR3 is TGTGCCAGCAGCTTGAGCGTACTAGCGGGAGGGCCACAAGAGACCCAGTACTTC. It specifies CASSLSVLAGGPQETQYF.

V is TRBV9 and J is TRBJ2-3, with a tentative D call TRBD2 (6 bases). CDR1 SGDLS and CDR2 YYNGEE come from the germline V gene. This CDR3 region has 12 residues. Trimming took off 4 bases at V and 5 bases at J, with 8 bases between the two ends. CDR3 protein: CASSRTKDTQYF. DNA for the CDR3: TGTGCCAGCAGCCGGACTAAAGATACGCAGTATTTT.

CDR3 amino acids: CASSFSGGNEQFF. DNA for the CDR3: TGTGCCAGCAGCTTCTCCGGGGGGAATGAGCAGTTCTTC. The chain employs TRBV5-4 and TRBJ2-1; 7 positions agree with TRBD2. The CDR3 contains 13 residues. The J segment lost 7 bases and the V segment lost 2 bases, leaving 3 bases of the junction unmatched. Germline V gene lookup returns CDR1 SGHNT and CDR2 YYREEE (reference sequence).

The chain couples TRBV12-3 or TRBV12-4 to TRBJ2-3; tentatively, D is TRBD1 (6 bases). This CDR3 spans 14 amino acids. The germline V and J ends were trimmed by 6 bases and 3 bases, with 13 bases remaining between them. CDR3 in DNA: TGTGCCAGCAGCAACGGACAGAGGACAGATACGCAGTATTTT. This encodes CASSNGQRTDTQYF.

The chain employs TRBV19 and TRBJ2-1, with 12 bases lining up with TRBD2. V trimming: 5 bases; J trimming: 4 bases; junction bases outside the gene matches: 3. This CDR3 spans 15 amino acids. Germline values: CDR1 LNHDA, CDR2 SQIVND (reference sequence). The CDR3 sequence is CASSDGTSGYNEQFF. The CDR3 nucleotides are TGTGCCAGTAGTGACGGGACTAGCGGGTACAATGAGCAGTTCTTC.

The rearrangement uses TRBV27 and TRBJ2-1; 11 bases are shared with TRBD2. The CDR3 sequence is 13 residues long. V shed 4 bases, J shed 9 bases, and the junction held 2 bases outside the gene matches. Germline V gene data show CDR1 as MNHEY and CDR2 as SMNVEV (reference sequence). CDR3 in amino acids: CASSSGLAAEQFF. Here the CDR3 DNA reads TGTGCCAGCAGTTCGGGACTAGCGGCTGAGCAGTTCTTC.

The CDR3 protein is CSASGFKRAGNYNEQFF. The CDR3 nucleotides read TGCAGTGCTAGTGGGTTCAAGCGCGCCGGAAACTACAATGAGCAGTTCTTC. V and J are TRBV20-1 and TRBJ2-1; no clear D. Trimming removed 3 bases at V and 3 bases at J, with 21 bases between. Per the germline V gene, CDR1 is DFQATT and CDR2 is SNEGSKA (reference sequence). The CDR3 contains 17 residues.

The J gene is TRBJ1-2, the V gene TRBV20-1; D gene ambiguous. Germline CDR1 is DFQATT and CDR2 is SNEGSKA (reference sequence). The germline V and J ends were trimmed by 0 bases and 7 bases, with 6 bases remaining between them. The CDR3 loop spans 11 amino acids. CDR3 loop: CSARDLFGYTF. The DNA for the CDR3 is TGCAGTGCTAGAGATCTTTTTGGCTACACCTTC.

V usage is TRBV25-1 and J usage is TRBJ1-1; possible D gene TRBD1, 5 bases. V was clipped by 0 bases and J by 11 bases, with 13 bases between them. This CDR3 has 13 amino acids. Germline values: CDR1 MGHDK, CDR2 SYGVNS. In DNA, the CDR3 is TGTGCCAGCAGTGAATACGGGTATGGGGCCGCTTTCTTT. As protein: CASSEYGYGAAFF.

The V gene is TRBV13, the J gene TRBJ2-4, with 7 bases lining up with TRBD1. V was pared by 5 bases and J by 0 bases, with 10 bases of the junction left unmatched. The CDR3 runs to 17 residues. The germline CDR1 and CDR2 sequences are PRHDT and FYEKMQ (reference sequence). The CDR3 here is CASSLHQGVLAKNIQYF. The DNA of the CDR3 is TGTGCCAGCAGCCTCCATCAGGGGGTTCTAGCCAAAAACATTCAGTACTTC.

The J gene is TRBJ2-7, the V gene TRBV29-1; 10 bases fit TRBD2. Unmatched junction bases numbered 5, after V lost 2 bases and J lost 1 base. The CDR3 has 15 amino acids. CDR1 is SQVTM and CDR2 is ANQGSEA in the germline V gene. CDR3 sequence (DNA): TGCAGCGTTGAATTCCTAGCGGGAGAGTCCTACGAGCAGTACTTC. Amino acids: CSVEFLAGESYEQYF.

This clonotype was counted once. The CDR3 is CALGVLSNEKLFF. The CDR3 DNA reads TGTGCCCTAGGAGTACTCTCTAATGAAAAACTGTTTTTT. V and J are TRBV30 and TRBJ1-4; D not certain. This CDR3 spans 13 amino acids. CDR1 GTSNPN and CDR2 SVGIG come from the germline V gene (reference sequence). Trimming took off 8 bases at V and 3 bases at J, with 13 bases between the two ends.

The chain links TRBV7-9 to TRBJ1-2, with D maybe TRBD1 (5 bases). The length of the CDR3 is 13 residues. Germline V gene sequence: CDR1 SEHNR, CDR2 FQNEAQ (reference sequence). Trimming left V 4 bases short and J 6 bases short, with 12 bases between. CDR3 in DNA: TGTGCCAGCAGCTCCGGGACTTCCCATGGCTACACCTTC. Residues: CASSSGTSHGYTF. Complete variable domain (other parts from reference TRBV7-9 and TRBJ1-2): DTGVSQNPRHKITKRGQNVTFRCDPISEHNRLYWYRQTLGQGPEFLTYFQNEAQLEKSRLLSDRFSAERPKGSFSTLEIQRTEQGDSAMYLCASSSGTSHGYTFGSGTRLTVV.

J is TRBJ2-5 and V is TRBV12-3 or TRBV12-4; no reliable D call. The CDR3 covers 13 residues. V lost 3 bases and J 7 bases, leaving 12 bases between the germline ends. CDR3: CASSFAGLVTQYF. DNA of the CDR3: TGTGCCAGCAGTTTTGCAGGTTTAGTGACCCAGTACTTC.

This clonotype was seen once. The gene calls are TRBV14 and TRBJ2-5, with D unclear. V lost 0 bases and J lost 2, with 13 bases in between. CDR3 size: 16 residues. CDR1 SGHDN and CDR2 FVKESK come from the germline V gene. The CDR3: CASSQEFSNRQETQYF. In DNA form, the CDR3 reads TGTGCCAGCAGCCAAGAATTTAGCAACAGACAAGAGACCCAGTACTTC. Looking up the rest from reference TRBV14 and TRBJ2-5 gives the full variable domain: EAGVTQFPSHSVIEKGQTVTLRCDPISGHDNLYWYRRVMGKEIKFLLHFVKESKQDESGMPNNRFLAERTGGTYSTLKVQPAELEDSGVYFCASSQEFSNRQETQYFGPGTRLLVL.

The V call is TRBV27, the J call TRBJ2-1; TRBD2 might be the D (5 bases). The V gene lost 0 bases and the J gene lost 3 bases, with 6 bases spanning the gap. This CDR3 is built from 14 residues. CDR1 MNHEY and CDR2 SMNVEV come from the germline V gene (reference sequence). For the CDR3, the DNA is TGTGCCAGCAGTTTATCCGGGATCTACAATGAGCAGTTCTTC. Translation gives CASSLSGIYNEQFF.

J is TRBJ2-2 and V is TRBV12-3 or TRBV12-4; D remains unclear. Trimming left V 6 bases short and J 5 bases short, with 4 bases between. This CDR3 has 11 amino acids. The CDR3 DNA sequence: TGTGCCAGCAGGGTAACCGGGGAGCTGTTTTTT. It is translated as CASRVTGELFF.

CDR3 coding DNA: TGTGCCAGCAGTCGGGACAGGGGTACTTGGTTCTTC. Its protein product is CASSRDRGTWFF. The rearrangement uses TRBV6-4 and TRBJ2-1; 10 bases are shared with TRBD1. The CDR3 contains 12 residues. The junction had 7 bases not matched to a gene; V was cut back by 5 bases and J by 15 bases. In germline, CDR1 is MRHNA, CDR2 SNTAGT.

The CDR3 sequence: CAWSSDGNQPQHF. CDR3 DNA: TGTGCCTGGAGTTCCGACGGTAATCAGCCCCAGCATTTT. This chain uses TRBV30 with TRBJ1-5; D gene unclear. CDR1 and CDR2 (germline): GTSNPN, SVGIG (reference sequence). The ends were cut back, 2 bases at V and 4 bases at J, with 9 bases in the middle. CDR3 length: 13 residues.

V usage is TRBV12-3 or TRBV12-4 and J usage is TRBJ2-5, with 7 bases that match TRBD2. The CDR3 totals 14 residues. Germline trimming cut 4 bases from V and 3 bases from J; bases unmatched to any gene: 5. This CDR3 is CASSSPGLEETQYF. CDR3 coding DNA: TGTGCCAGCAGTTCCCCCGGACTAGAAGAGACCCAGTACTTC.

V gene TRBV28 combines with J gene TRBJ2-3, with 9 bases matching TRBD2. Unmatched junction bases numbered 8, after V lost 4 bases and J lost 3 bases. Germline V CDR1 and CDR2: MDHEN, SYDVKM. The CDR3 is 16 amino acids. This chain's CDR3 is CASSSLIAGVTDTQYF. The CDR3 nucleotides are TGTGCCAGCAGTTCGTTGATAGCGGGAGTTACAGATACGCAGTATTTT. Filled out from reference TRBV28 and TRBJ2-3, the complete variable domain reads DVKVTQSSRYLVKRTGEKVFLECVQDMDHENMFWYRQDPGLGLRLIYFSYDVKMKEKGDIPEGYSVSREKKERFSLILESASTNQTSMYLCASSSLIAGVTDTQYFGPGTRLTVL.

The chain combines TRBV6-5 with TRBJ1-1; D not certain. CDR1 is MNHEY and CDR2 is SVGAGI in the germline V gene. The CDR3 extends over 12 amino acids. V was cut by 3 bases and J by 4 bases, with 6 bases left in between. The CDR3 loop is CASSYMGTEAFF. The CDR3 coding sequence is TGTGCCAGCAGTTATATGGGCACTGAAGCTTTCTTT.